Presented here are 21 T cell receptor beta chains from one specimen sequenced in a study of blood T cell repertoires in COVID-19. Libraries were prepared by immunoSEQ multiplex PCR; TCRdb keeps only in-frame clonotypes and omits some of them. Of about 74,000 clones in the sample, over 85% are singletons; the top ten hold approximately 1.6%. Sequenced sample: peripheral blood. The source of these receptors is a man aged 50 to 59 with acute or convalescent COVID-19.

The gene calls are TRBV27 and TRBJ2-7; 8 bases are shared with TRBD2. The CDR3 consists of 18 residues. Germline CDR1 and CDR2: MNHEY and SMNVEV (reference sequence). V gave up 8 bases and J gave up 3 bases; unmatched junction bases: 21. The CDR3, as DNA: TGTGCCAGCTCCCCCCCCGGGACTAGTTCTGGGATGTACTACGAGCAGTACTTC. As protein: CASSPPGTSSGMYYEQYF.

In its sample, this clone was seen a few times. The CDR3 region has the DNA TGTGCCAGCAGCGTAGGAGGGCTGGGACATTTGAACACTGAAGCTTTCTTT. The encoded protein is CASSVGGLGHLNTEAFF. The chain combines TRBV9 with TRBJ1-1; possible D gene TRBD1, 6 bases. CDR3 length: 17 residues. V lost 0 bases and J lost 0, with 15 bases in between. Germline V gene data show CDR1 as SGDLS and CDR2 as YYNGEE.

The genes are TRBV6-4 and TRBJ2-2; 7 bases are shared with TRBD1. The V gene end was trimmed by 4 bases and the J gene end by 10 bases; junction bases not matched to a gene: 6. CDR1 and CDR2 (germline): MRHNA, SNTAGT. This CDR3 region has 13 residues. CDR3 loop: CASSALQGSELFF. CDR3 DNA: TGTGCCAGCAGTGCACTACAGGGGTCGGAGCTGTTTTTT.

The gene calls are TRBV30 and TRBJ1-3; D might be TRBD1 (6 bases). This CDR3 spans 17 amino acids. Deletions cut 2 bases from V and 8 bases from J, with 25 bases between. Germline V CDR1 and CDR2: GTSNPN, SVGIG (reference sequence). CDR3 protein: CAWSRDGMHRDSDTIYF. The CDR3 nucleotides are TGTGCCTGGAGTAGGGATGGGATGCACAGGGATTCGGACACCATATATTTT.

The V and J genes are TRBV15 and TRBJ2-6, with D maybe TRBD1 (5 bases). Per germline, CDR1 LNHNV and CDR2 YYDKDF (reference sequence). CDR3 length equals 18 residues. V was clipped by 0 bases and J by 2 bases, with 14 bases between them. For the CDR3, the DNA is TGTGCCACCAGCAGAGAAGGTAGGGGCGGTCCTGGGGCCAACGTCCTGACTTTC. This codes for CATSREGRGGPGANVLTF.

CDR3 sequence: CASSQSPRGPGELFF. The CDR3 DNA reads as TGTGCCAGCAGCCAATCCCCGCGGGGGCCCGGGGAGCTGTTTTTT. The chain uses TRBV3-1 (or the pseudogene TRBV3-2) and TRBJ2-2; maybe TRBD2 (7 bases). The germline CDR1 and CDR2 sequences are LGHDT and YNNKEL (reference sequence). The germline V and J ends were trimmed by 2 bases and 6 bases, with 13 bases remaining between them. This CDR3 spans 15 amino acids.

CDR3 protein: CASSQGTYNEQFF. The CDR3 DNA reads TGCGCCAGCAGCCAAGGCACATACAATGAGCAGTTCTTC. The J gene is TRBJ2-1, the V gene TRBV4-3; D not certain. This CDR3 is built from 13 residues. CDR1 is LGHNA, CDR2 YSLEER, per germline. Trimming pared 1 base from V and 4 bases from J, leaving 5 bases between.

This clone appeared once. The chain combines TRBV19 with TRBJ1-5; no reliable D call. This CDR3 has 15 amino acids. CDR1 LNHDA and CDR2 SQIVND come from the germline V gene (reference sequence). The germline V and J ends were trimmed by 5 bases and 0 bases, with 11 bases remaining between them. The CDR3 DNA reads TGTGCCAGTAGTCTAATCCGGTATAGCAATCAGCCCCAGCATTTT. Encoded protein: CASSLIRYSNQPQHF.

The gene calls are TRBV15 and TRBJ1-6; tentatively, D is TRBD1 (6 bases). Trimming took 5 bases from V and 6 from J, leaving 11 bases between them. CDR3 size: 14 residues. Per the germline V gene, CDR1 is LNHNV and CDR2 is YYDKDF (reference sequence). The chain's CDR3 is CATSLIRGNSPLHF. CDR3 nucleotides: TGTGCCACCAGCCTGATCAGGGGTAATTCACCCCTCCACTTT.

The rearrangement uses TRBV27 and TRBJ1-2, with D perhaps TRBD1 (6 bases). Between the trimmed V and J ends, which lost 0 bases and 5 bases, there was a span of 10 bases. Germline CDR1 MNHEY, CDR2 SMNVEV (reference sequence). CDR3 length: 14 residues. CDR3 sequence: CASSLSPGQYGYTF. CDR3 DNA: TGTGCCAGCAGTTTATCGCCTGGACAGTATGGCTACACCTTC.

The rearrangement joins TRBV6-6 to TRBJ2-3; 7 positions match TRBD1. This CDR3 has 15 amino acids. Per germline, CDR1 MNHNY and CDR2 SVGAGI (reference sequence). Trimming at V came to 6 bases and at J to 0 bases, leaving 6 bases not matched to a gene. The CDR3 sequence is CASRLTGYSTDTQYF. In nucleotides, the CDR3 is TGTGCCAGCAGACTGACAGGGTATAGCACAGATACGCAGTATTTT.

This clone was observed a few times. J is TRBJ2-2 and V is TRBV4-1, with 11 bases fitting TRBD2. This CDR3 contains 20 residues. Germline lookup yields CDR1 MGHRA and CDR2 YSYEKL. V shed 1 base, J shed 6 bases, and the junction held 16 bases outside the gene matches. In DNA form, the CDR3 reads TGCGCCAGCAGCCAAGTGAAAGAGGCTAGCGGGGGGCCCCGACCCGGGGAGCTGTTTTTT. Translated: CASSQVKEASGGPRPGELFF.

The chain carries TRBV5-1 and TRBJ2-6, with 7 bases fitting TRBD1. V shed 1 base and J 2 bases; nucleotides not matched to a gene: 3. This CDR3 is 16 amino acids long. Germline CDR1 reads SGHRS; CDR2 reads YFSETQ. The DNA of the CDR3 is TGCGCCAGCAGCTTGTGGCAGGGGGCTGGGGCCAACGTCCTGACTTTC. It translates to CASSLWQGAGANVLTF.

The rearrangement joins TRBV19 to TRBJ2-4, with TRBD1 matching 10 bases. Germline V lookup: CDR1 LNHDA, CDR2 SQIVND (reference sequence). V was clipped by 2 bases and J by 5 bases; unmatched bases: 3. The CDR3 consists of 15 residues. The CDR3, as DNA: TGTGCCAGTAGTATAACCGGGACAGGGGAAAACATTCAGTACTTC. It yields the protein CASSITGTGENIQYF.

CDR3: CAWSVKGTDEQYF. The CDR3 DNA reads as TGTGCCTGGAGTGTAAAGGGGACAGACGAGCAGTACTTC. The V and J genes are TRBV30 and TRBJ2-7, with 7 positions matching TRBD1. The CDR3 is 13 amino acids. Germline trimming cut 0 bases from V and 5 bases from J; bases unmatched to any gene: 4. Germline CDR1 reads GTSNPN; CDR2 reads SVGIG (reference sequence). Full variable domain (remainder filled in from reference TRBV30 and TRBJ2-7): SQTIHQWPATLVQPVGSPLSLECTVEGTSNPNLYWYRQAAGRGLQLLFYSVGIGQISSEVPQNLSASRPQDRQFILSSKKLLLSDSGFYLCAWSVKGTDEQYFGPGTRLTVT.

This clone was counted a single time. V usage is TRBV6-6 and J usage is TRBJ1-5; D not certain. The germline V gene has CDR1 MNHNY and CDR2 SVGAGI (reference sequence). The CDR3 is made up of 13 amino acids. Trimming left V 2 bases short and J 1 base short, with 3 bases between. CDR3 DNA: TGTGCCAGCAGTTACGGCAGCAATCAGCCCCAGCATTTT. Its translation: CASSYGSNQPQHF.

CDR3 protein: CASSPRAGESTGNTIYF. CDR3 DNA sequence: TGTGCCAGCAGTCCCCGGGCGGGGGAATCGACTGGAAACACCATATATTTT. The chain employs TRBV28 and TRBJ1-3; D might be TRBD1 (5 bases). V shed 5 bases and J shed 2 bases, with 19 bases lying between them. CDR3 length equals 17 residues. In germline, CDR1 is MDHEN, CDR2 SYDVKM. Full variable domain (outside the CDR3, taken from reference TRBV28 and TRBJ1-3): DVKVTQSSRYLVKRTGEKVFLECVQDMDHENMFWYRQDPGLGLRLIYFSYDVKMKEKGDIPEGYSVSREKKERFSLILESASTNQTSMYLCASSPRAGESTGNTIYFGEGSWLTVV.

The CDR3 protein is CASSLGQGYTGELFF. CDR3 DNA: TGTGCCAGCAGCCTTGGACAGGGGTACACCGGGGAGCTGTTTTTT. The chain carries TRBV6-5 and TRBJ2-2; TRBD1 matches at 9 bases. Germline V CDR1 and CDR2: MNHEY, SVGAGI. The ends lost 6 bases at V and 3 bases at J; junction bases unmatched: 5. This CDR3 is built from 15 residues.

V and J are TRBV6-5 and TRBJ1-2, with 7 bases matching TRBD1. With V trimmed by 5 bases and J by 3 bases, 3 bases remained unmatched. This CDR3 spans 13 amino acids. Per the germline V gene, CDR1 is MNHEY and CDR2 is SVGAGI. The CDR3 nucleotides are TGTGCCAGCAGTACGGGGACAGACTATGGCTACACCTTC. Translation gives CASSTGTDYGYTF.

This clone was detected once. The DNA of the CDR3 is TGTGCCAGCAGCCAAACACCGGGACTAGCGGGAGTCGGCACAGATACGCAGTATTTT. Residues: CASSQTPGLAGVGTDTQYF. The chain is built from TRBV7-3 and TRBJ2-3; TRBD2 matches 14 bases. Looked up from germline, CDR1 is SGHTA and CDR2 is FQGTGA. This CDR3 is built from 19 residues. V lost 5 bases to trimming and J lost 1 base; unmatched junction nucleotides: 11.

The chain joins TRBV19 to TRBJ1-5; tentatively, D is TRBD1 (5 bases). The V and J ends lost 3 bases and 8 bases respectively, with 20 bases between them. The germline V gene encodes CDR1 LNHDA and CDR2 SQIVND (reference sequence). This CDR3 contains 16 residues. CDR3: CASSIRQTDPSEPQHF. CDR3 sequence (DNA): TGTGCCAGTAGTATTCGGCAGACAGACCCAAGTGAGCCCCAGCATTTT.